This record looks at one T cell receptor beta chain sequence and its context. Its antigen remains unidentified. The input lacks base qualities; no much larger clone sits a single base away. CD8 naive samples were obtained by positive selection for CCR7 among CD45RO-negative cells, yielding a CD45RA+CCR7+ population from which TemRA cells were excluded. The donors were healthy, HIV-negative adults with no recently reported acute infections or vaccinations. All donors were Caucasian adults living in Nashville, Tennessee, USA. Blood was obtained by leukapheresis, after which PBMCs were separated by Ficoll-Histopaque density gradient centrifugation and cryopreserved in liquid nitrogen vapor phase. Analytical flow cytometry was used to check the purity and quantity of each magnetically sorted T cell population. Genomic DNA was isolated from each sorted fraction and quantified by UV absorbance on a Nanodrop 2000c.

This sample is drawn from a study of shared clonotypes between healthy human individuals (dated by TCRdb to 2018 to 2020). Background on the whole study: Three men and two women, aged 18 to 49 years, made up the cohort. For each donor, CD4 naive and CD4 memory were each given three plates, CD8 naive was given two plates, and CD8 memory was given one plate. The study deeply sequenced blood TCR repertoires of five healthy adults to estimate repertoire size and the extent of clonotype sharing between individuals. Leukapheresis yielded between about 0.85 and 10 billion PBMCs per donor. To increase sequencing depth and limit assay-specific biases, TCR repertoire library preparation and sequencing were carried out by different laboratories using diverse techniques.

CDR1 and CDR2 are drawn from the germline V gene: KGHSH, LQKENI. V lost 2 bases and J lost 0 bases; the stretch between them is 9 bases long. Its CDR3 holds 15 amino acids, cysteine through phenylalanine. The retained sequence is limited to the CDR3, 45 bases, with the frame set at the first base. Using the deep immunoSEQ assay, TCR CDR3 regions were amplified from genomic DNA by multiplex PCR. Extracted genomic DNA from each cell subset was distributed evenly across all wells of several immunoSEQ 96-well plates, and each plate was treated as a replicate. For sorted subsets, 200 to 250 ng of genomic DNA, equivalent to 30,000 or so T cell genomes, went into each replicate PCR. Purified libraries were measured with a Qubit 3.0 fluorometer, size-checked on a Bioanalyzer 2100, and measured again with the KAPA Library Quantification kit. Every immunoSEQ 96-well plate was sequenced on a dedicated single-read 150-cycle Illumina NextSeq 550 flow cell. The published analysis was carried out like this. The immunoSEQ output contained only junctional sequences without quality scores, so filtering could not match that applied to full-length reads. Sequences were annotated with PyIR, a Python wrapper for IgBLAST v1.9, and V/J genes and CDR3 were assigned using IMGT germline references. Reads were removed for weak V/J assignments (E-value above 1e-6), missing CDR3, stop codons, out-of-frame junctions, or ambiguous translated residues. V3J clonotypes were defined by identical inferred V gene, J gene, and CDR3 amino acid sequence. Percentage overlap between repertoires was calculated by dividing the number of shared unique clonotypes by the size of the smaller repertoire. Three approaches were used to assess repertoire richness: RTK rarefaction, the Chao1 estimator, and Recon v2.1 estimates of unobserved clonotypes. Generation probabilities were computed with OLGA for all TCRbeta clonotypes obtained by the gDNA method from several donors. Drawn from immuneACCESS, this table holds only the in-frame rearrangements with V and J called that TCRdb kept. Clones are partly lost; checked studies trace under half to an unresolved V gene and leave the rest unexplained. The D gene and trimming were derived from the DNA, and the V and J assignments and clone size from that table. This sample gives hundreds of thousands of clones in total; 85% to 95% of them show up just once. Jointly, the top ten make up more than 20% of the sample.

Study-level results and caveats: Only blood was sampled, and tissue TCR repertoires likely differ from those in blood. Compared with non-shared clonotypes, clonotypes shared by all four sorted-subset donors had higher generation probabilities. Based on pairwise subsampling, the degree of clonotype sharing among donors was expected to be affected by sequencing depth. Estimated clonotype richness was generally larger for naive than for memory subsets. The small number of donors limited the genetic and exposure-history diversity represented. When a handful of donors were compared, the shared fraction of clonotypes was around 5.1% for naive CD4, roughly 3.3% for naive CD8, 2.3% for memory CD4, and less than 0.45% for memory CD8. Even with the large sequencing depth, rarefaction of the sorted-subset datasets indicated that sequencing was incomplete.

The receptor was derived from a man aged 30-40 years in good health. The rearranged chain carries TRBV18 and TRBJ2-3; TRBD1 is perhaps the D gene, given 6 matching bases. Sequenced input: naive CD8+ T cells sorted from blood. Per the publication, the cell subset or site label means: CD45RA+CCR7+. The CDR3 reads as follows: CASSPTGFSTDTQYF. The DNA sequence is as follows: TGTGCCAGCTCACCAACAGGGTTTAGCACAGATACGCAGTATTTT.